This T cell receptor beta chain was sequenced during a study of control samples from healthy donors and cancer patients. Germline assignment: CDR1 SGHRS and CDR2 YFSETQ. CDR3 length: 13 residues. V lost 4 bases, J lost 3 bases, and 10 bases lay in between. TCRdb keeps only in-frame clones here, not all; method: immunoSEQ multiplex PCR. The data show roughly 98,000 clones, with roughly 82% seen just once and around a tenth held by the top ten. The sample consisted of blood. The clonotype was recovered from a woman in her sixties in good health. This chain links TRBV5-1 with TRBJ1-1, with a tentative D call TRBD1 (6 bases). The CDR3 protein is CASSLQGHTEAFF. The CDR3 DNA reads TGCGCCAGCAGCCTTCAGGGGCACACTGAAGCTTTCTTT.